Shown below are 9 T cell receptor beta chains from a single sample sequenced in a study of T cells in Graves' hyperthyroidism and ophthalmopathy. RNA transcripts gave rise to amplified TCR beta CDR3 regions. The TCR CDR3 was amplified in a first-round RT-PCR using the HTBI primer set. TCRdb passed the multiplex PCR reads through MiXCR, listing each CDR3 protein once. Of some 270,000 distinct CDR3 sequences detected, approximately 15% appear once; the ten largest clones hold 7.9%. The specimen was blood. These TCRs come from a woman aged 35 to 49 with Graves' hyperthyroidism.

This clonotype was counted a few times. V is TRBV20-1 and J is TRBJ1-3, with D possibly being TRBD1 (5 bases). The germline CDR1 and CDR2 sequences are DFQATT and SNEGSKA (reference sequence). V dropped 2 bases and J dropped 1 base, with 12 bases sitting between them. The CDR3 contains 15 residues. The CDR3 bases are TGCAGTGCTAGACGGGACGGTGAATCTGGAAACACCATATATTTT. Translated, it gives CSARRDGESGNTIYF.

V gene TRBV25-1 combines with J gene TRBJ2-2; no clear D gene. The germline gives CDR1 MGHDK, CDR2 SYGVNS. Trimming cost V 6 bases and J 4 bases, with 6 bases left between them. This CDR3 comprises 12 residues. CDR3 sequence: CASRRSTGELFF. DNA for the CDR3: TGTGCCAGCAGGCGATCCACCGGGGAGCTGTTTTTT.

This clonotype has ten or more counts. The V gene is TRBV7-9, the J gene TRBJ2-1; 11 bases fit TRBD2. The CDR3 length is 15 residues. Germline loops: CDR1 SEHNR, CDR2 FQNEAQ (reference sequence). V was clipped by 5 bases and J by 8 bases; unmatched bases: 8. DNA for the CDR3: TGTGCCAGCAGCATTAGCGGGAGGGGCAGGTATGAGCAGTTCTTC. Translation gives CASSISGRGRYEQFF. Combining the CDR3 with reference TRBV7-9 and TRBJ2-1 gives the whole variable domain DTGVSQNPRHKITKRGQNVTFRCDPISEHNRLYWYRQTLGQGPEFLTYFQNEAQLEKSRLLSDRFSAERPKGSFSTLEIQRTEQGDSAMYLCASSISGRGRYEQFFGPGTRLTVL.

This clonotype appeared many times. The chain joins TRBV12-5 to TRBJ1-5, with D possibly matching TRBD1 (5 bases). Germline V gene data show CDR1 as LGHNT and CDR2 as FRNRAP. CDR3 length: 13 amino acids. The CDR3 bases are TGTGCCAGCAAGGGTGCCTGGGGCCAGCCCCAGCATTTT. This translates into CASKGAWGQPQHF.

Comment on this clonotype: This could be a read error, since a much larger clone is one nucleotide away. The V call is TRBV30, the J call TRBJ2-1; D is unclear. V gave up 0 bases and J gave up 8 bases, with 8 bases separating them. The germline CDR1 and CDR2 sequences are GTSNPN and SVGIG (reference sequence). The CDR3 has 12 residues. CDR3 sequence reads: CAWSVHVDEQFF. CDR3 bases: TGTGCCTGGAGTGTACACGTGGATGAGCAGTTCTTC. The full variable domain, in which reference TRBV30 and TRBJ2-1 provide the parts outside the CDR3, is SQTIHQWPATLVQPVGSPLSLECTVEGTSNPNLYWYRQAAGRGLQLLFYSVGIGQISSEVPQNLSASRPQDRQFILSSKKLLLSDSGFYLCAWSVHVDEQFFGPGTRLTVL.

This clonotype has just a few counts. The V gene is TRBV6-1, the J gene TRBJ2-4; no firm D call. CDR1 is MNHNS and CDR2 is SASEGT in the germline V gene. Trimming took 7 bases from V and 4 from J, leaving 11 bases between them. The CDR3 totals 13 residues. The CDR3 sequence is CASTAPVKNIQYF. DNA for the CDR3: TGTGCCAGCACGGCGCCAGTAAAAAACATTCAGTACTTC.

This clonotype was observed a few times. The chain uses TRBV11-2 and TRBJ1-2; D gene ambiguous. V gave up 2 bases and J gave up 7 bases, with 14 bases separating them. Germline CDR1 and CDR2: SGHAT and FQNNGV. The CDR3 runs to 14 residues. The chain's CDR3 is CASSLTRSKAGYTF. DNA for the CDR3: TGTGCCAGCAGCTTAACCCGGTCAAAGGCTGGCTACACCTTC.

This clonotype was detected a few times. V is TRBV4-2 and J is TRBJ2-7; D is undetermined. V shed 4 bases and J shed 5 bases, with 9 bases lying between them. The CDR3 spans 12 residues. Germline V gene sequence: CDR1 LGHNA, CDR2 YNFKEQ. This CDR3 is CASSRDKNEQYF. As DNA, the CDR3 is TGTGCCAGCAGCCGCGATAAGAACGAGCAGTACTTC.

This sequence joins TRBV7-9 and TRBJ2-1; no definite D call. Germline V lookup: CDR1 SEHNR, CDR2 FQNEAQ (reference sequence). The CDR3 has 16 residues. Trimming stripped 5 bases from V and 0 bases from J, with 14 bases between. CDR3: CASSGRDLSSYNEQFF. CDR3 in DNA: TGTGCCAGCAGCGGTAGAGACTTGAGCTCCTACAATGAGCAGTTCTTC.